The 23 T cell receptor beta chains in this list originate from one sample, sequenced in a study of blood T cell repertoires in COVID-19. The repertoire was sequenced with immunoSEQ multiplex PCR; TCRdb's copy has only in-frame clones and lacks some. The sample lists approximately 320,000 clones; roughly 87% were seen once. Input material: PBMCs or T cells enriched from blood (not recorded which). Receptor source: a young woman who had recovered from COVID-19.

The V call is TRBV19, the J call TRBJ2-7, with no clear D. The V and J ends lost 4 bases and 4 bases respectively, with 11 bases between them. The CDR3 is 13 amino acids. The germline gives CDR1 LNHDA, CDR2 SQIVND (reference sequence). CDR3 region: CASSRQSRYEQYF. The DNA of the CDR3 is TGTGCCAGTAGTAGGCAATCCCGTTACGAGCAGTACTTC.

The rearrangement uses TRBV27 and TRBJ1-2; 10 bases are shared with TRBD1. This CDR3 has 12 amino acids. Germline-derived CDR1 and CDR2 are MNHEY and SMNVEV (reference sequence). Trimming removed 4 bases from V and 10 bases from J; junction bases left unmatched: 3. The chain's CDR3 is CASSSTGGNYTF. In nucleotides, the CDR3 is TGTGCCAGCAGTTCGACAGGGGGCAACTACACCTTC.

V and J are TRBV2 and TRBJ1-5; D perhaps matches TRBD1 (6 bases). The CDR3 has 14 amino acids. V was shortened by 4 bases and J by 5 bases, with 12 bases between the two germline ends. Per germline, CDR1 SNHLY and CDR2 FYNNEI. This chain's CDR3 is CASSAQGSDQPQHF. CDR3 nucleotide sequence: TGTGCCAGCAGTGCTCAGGGGTCGGATCAGCCCCAGCATTTT.

This sequence joins TRBV28 and TRBJ1-6, with 10 bases lining up with TRBD1. Trimming took 5 bases from V and 9 from J; bases not matched to a gene: 4. The CDR3 consists of 14 residues. Germline loops: CDR1 MDHEN, CDR2 SYDVKM. The CDR3, as DNA: TGTGCCAGCAGTCCGGACAGGGGGGCTTCACCCCTCCACTTT. This encodes CASSPDRGASPLHF. The full variable domain, in which reference TRBV28 and TRBJ1-6 provide the parts outside the CDR3, is DVKVTQSSRYLVKRTGEKVFLECVQDMDHENMFWYRQDPGLGLRLIYFSYDVKMKEKGDIPEGYSVSREKKERFSLILESASTNQTSMYLCASSPDRGASPLHFGNGTRLTVT.

The chain is built from TRBV9 and TRBJ2-7; 7 bases agree with TRBD1. Germline V gene sequence: CDR1 SGDLS, CDR2 YYNGEE. With 0 bases clipped from V and 5 bases from J, the junction kept 8 bases outside the gene matches. This CDR3 contains 15 residues. As DNA, the CDR3 is TGTGCCAGCAGCGTAGCTACCCATGGGACAGACGAGCAGTACTTC. Translating it yields CASSVATHGTDEQYF. The full variable domain, in which reference TRBV9 and TRBJ2-7 provide the parts outside the CDR3, is DSGVTQTPKHLITATGQRVTLRCSPRSGDLSVYWYQQSLDQGLQFLIQYYNGEERAKGNILERFSAQQFPDLHSELNLSSLELGDSALYFCASSVATHGTDEQYFGPGTRLTVT.

J is TRBJ2-7 and V is TRBV27; D unclear. Germline V gene sequence: CDR1 MNHEY, CDR2 SMNVEV (reference sequence). CDR3 size: 13 residues. With 5 bases removed from V and 1 base from J, the gap between germline ends came to 9 bases. CDR3 nucleotides: TGTGCCAGCAGTGTACAGATATCCTACGAGCAGTACTTC. As protein: CASSVQISYEQYF.

The chain employs TRBV7-2 and TRBJ1-5; 9 bases map to TRBD1. Germline V gene lookup returns CDR1 SGHTA and CDR2 FQGNSA. CDR3 length: 14 amino acids. V shed 5 bases, J shed 7 bases, and the junction held 6 bases outside the gene matches. In DNA form, the CDR3 reads TGTGCCAGCAGCGCAAGACAGGGGGGACAGCCCCAGCATTTT. Amino acid sequence: CASSARQGGQPQHF.

The chain joins TRBV4-2 to TRBJ1-5; 11 bases align to TRBD1. From germline, CDR1 is LGHNA and CDR2 YNFKEQ. Trimming removed 2 bases from V and 5 bases from J; junction bases left unmatched: 11. This CDR3 has 18 residues. CDR3 residues: CASSQRGTGGGMDQPQHF. CDR3 coding DNA: TGTGCCAGCAGCCAAAGGGGGACAGGGGGAGGTATGGATCAGCCCCAGCATTTT.

J is TRBJ1-2 and V is TRBV7-9, with D possibly matching TRBD1 (6 bases). The length of the CDR3 is 14 residues. The V and J ends lost 3 bases and 2 bases respectively, with 10 bases between them. Germline V gene data show CDR1 as SEHNR and CDR2 as FQNEAQ (reference sequence). The CDR3 spells CASSFGTSNYGYTF. The CDR3 DNA reads as TGTGCCAGCAGCTTTGGGACATCAAACTATGGCTACACCTTC. Complete variable domain (other parts from reference TRBV7-9 and TRBJ1-2): DTGVSQNPRHKITKRGQNVTFRCDPISEHNRLYWYRQTLGQGPEFLTYFQNEAQLEKSRLLSDRFSAERPKGSFSTLEIQRTEQGDSAMYLCASSFGTSNYGYTFGSGTRLTVV.

The rearrangement uses TRBV2 and TRBJ1-5; the D gene is possibly TRBD1 (5 bases). Germline loops: CDR1 SNHLY, CDR2 FYNNEI. V lost 2 bases to trimming and J lost 0 bases, with 8 bases between them. The CDR3 loop spans 15 amino acids. The CDR3 spells CASSEYRTSNQPQHF. Written as DNA, the CDR3 is TGTGCCAGCAGTGAATACAGGACTAGCAATCAGCCCCAGCATTTT.

This chain joins TRBV9 and TRBJ1-3; D is undetermined. The germline V and J ends were trimmed by 0 bases and 1 base, with 5 bases remaining between them. The CDR3 runs 14 residues. CDR1 is SGDLS and CDR2 is YYNGEE in the germline V gene. The CDR3 DNA follows: TGTGCCAGCAGCGTAGGAGTTTCTGGAAACACCATATATTTT. Translating gives CASSVGVSGNTIYF.

The chain carries TRBV4-3 and TRBJ1-1; no clear D gene. Per the germline V gene, CDR1 is LGHNA and CDR2 is YSLEER. This CDR3 is 15 amino acids long. Deletions cut 0 bases from V and 0 bases from J, with 8 bases between. The CDR3 bases are TGCGCCAGCAGCCAAGAGACAAGAATGAACACTGAAGCTTTCTTT. Residues: CASSQETRMNTEAFF.

The chain couples TRBV6-5 to TRBJ2-5; a weak D match, TRBD2 (6 bases). Germline CDR1 MNHEY, CDR2 SVGAGI. V was clipped by 4 bases and J by 2 bases, with 14 bases between them. This CDR3 contains 15 residues. CDR3 sequence: CASSSRSGAQETQYF. CDR3 in DNA: TGTGCCAGCAGTTCTCGTAGCGGAGCTCAAGAGACCCAGTACTTC.

This clone was recorded only once. The rearrangement links TRBV19 to TRBJ1-6; weak D call: TRBD1 (5 bases). CDR1 and CDR2 (germline): LNHDA, SQIVND (reference sequence). There are 17 residues in the CDR3. Trimming left V 3 bases short and J 7 bases short, with 19 bases between. The CDR3 sequence is CASSITRIDSTNSPLHF. CDR3 DNA sequence: TGTGCCAGTAGTATTACAAGAATTGACAGCACCAATTCACCCCTCCACTTT.

CDR3 coding DNA: TGTGCCAGCAGTTCAGGCCCGTCGGCTAATGAAAAACTGTTTTTT. It codes for CASSSGPSANEKLFF. The rearrangement uses TRBV27 and TRBJ1-4; no clear D. This CDR3 is 15 amino acids long. CDR1 and CDR2 from the germline V gene are MNHEY and SMNVEV (reference sequence). The ends were cut back, 4 bases at V and 3 bases at J, with 12 bases in the middle.

The chain employs TRBV6-2 or TRBV6-3 and TRBJ1-1; no clear D gene. Trimming removed 2 bases from V and 1 base from J, with 8 bases in between. This CDR3 comprises 14 residues. Looked up from germline, CDR1 is MNHEY and CDR2 is SVGEGT. This chain's CDR3 is CASSYGRRNTEAFF. The DNA of the CDR3 is TGTGCCAGCAGTTACGGGCGAAGGAACACTGAAGCTTTCTTT.

J is TRBJ1-1 and V is TRBV5-1; D perhaps matches TRBD1 (5 bases). From germline, CDR1 is SGHRS and CDR2 YFSETQ. V was clipped by 3 bases and J by 2 bases, with 11 bases between them. CDR3 length equals 14 residues. The chain's CDR3 is CASSYDSRNTEAFF. The CDR3 DNA reads TGCGCCAGCAGCTATGACAGCAGAAACACTGAAGCTTTCTTT.

This clone was observed once. The V call is TRBV28, the J call TRBJ2-5; maybe TRBD2 (5 bases). V lost 3 bases, J lost 5 bases, and 10 bases lay in between. This CDR3 is built from 13 residues. Germline V gene sequence: CDR1 MDHEN, CDR2 SYDVKM. CDR3 bases: TGTGCCAGCAGTTTGATAGGGAGCGAGACCCAGTACTTC. Its translation is CASSLIGSETQYF.

This rearrangement joins TRBV3-1 (or the pseudogene TRBV3-2) to TRBJ1-2; D perhaps matches TRBD1 (5 bases). Trimming cost V 3 bases and J 4 bases, with 18 bases left between them. This CDR3 has 16 amino acids. The germline gives CDR1 LGHDT, CDR2 YNNKEL (reference sequence). The CDR3 nucleotides read TGTGCCAGCAGCCACCAATCGAGGGGACTTAGCTATGGCTACACCTTC. As protein: CASSHQSRGLSYGYTF.

The chain joins TRBV15 to TRBJ1-6; D is perhaps TRBD1 (5 bases). The V end was cut by 4 bases, the J end by 9 bases, with 13 bases between. The CDR3 spans 14 residues. Germline V gives CDR1 LNHNV, CDR2 YYDKDF (reference sequence). DNA for the CDR3: TGTGCCACCAGCAAGCACGGTCAGGGTTCACCCCTCCACTTT. Protein sequence: CATSKHGQGSPLHF.

The J gene is TRBJ2-1, the V gene TRBV5-4; the match to TRBD2 covers 7 bases. With 2 bases clipped from V and 4 bases from J, the junction kept 3 bases outside the gene matches. Germline CDR1 and CDR2: SGHNT and YYREEE (reference sequence). The CDR3 length is 14 residues. Here the CDR3 reads CASSLTGGYNEQFF. The DNA of the CDR3 is TGTGCCAGCAGCTTAACGGGGGGATACAATGAGCAGTTCTTC.

The rearrangement uses TRBV3-1 (or the pseudogene TRBV3-2) and TRBJ2-7, with 9 bases lining up with TRBD2. Germline trimming cut 2 bases from V and 4 bases from J; bases unmatched to any gene: 6. The germline V gene encodes CDR1 LGHDT and CDR2 YNNKEL (reference sequence). The CDR3 has 15 residues. This CDR3 is CASSQTGTSRYEQYF. The CDR3 DNA is TGTGCCAGCAGCCAAACCGGGACTAGCCGTTACGAGCAGTACTTC.

This clone was counted once. The rearrangement uses TRBV7-3 and TRBJ2-1; 10 nucleotides line up with TRBD2. This CDR3 has 15 residues. V lost 4 bases to trimming and J lost 8 bases; unmatched junction nucleotides: 8. From germline, CDR1 is SGHTA and CDR2 FQGTGA. CDR3 protein: CASSWGLASGDEQFF. DNA of the CDR3: TGTGCCAGCAGCTGGGGACTAGCGAGCGGGGATGAGCAGTTCTTC.